The 8 T cell receptor beta chains reported below all come from one sample, sequenced in a study of OX40 agonist ivuxolimab in advanced cancers. The repertoire was sequenced with immunoSEQ multiplex PCR; TCRdb's copy has only in-frame clones and lacks some. The sample holds some 14,000 clones, 76% seen once. The sample here was CD4+ or CD8+ T cells sorted from blood, taken in a trial of the OX40 agonist ivuxolimab. These receptors were obtained from an adult with an advanced solid tumor such as melanoma, head and neck, liver or kidney cancer.

For this clone: The junction departs from the called germline gene at one end, perhaps through a read error. The chain is built from TRBV7-3 and TRBJ1-1; D might be TRBD1 (5 bases). The germline V gene encodes CDR1 SGHTA and CDR2 FQGTGA. CDR3 length: 13 residues. CDR3 amino acids: CASSLTGGAEAFF. The CDR3 bases are TGTGCCAGCAGCCTAACTGGGGGGGCTGAAGCTTTCTTT. Using reference TRBV7-3 and TRBJ1-1 for the parts outside the CDR3, the full variable domain is GAGVSQTPSNKVTEKGKYVELRCDPISGHTALYWYRQSLGQGPEFLIYFQGTGAADDSGLPNDRFFAVRPEGSVSTLKIQRTERGDSAVYLCASSLTGGAEAFFGQGTRLTVV.

The gene calls are TRBV28 and TRBJ1-5; D unresolved. CDR3 length equals 15 residues. Trimming shortened V by 3 bases and J by 2 bases, and 11 bases separated the two germline ends. Germline V CDR1 and CDR2: MDHEN, SYDVKM. The CDR3 DNA reads as TGTGCCAGCAGTTTTCAACATAGGGGCAATCAGCCCCAGCATTTT. Amino acids: CASSFQHRGNQPQHF.

The chain combines TRBV27 with TRBJ2-3, with 7 positions matching TRBD1. Germline trimming cut 2 bases from V and 2 bases from J; bases unmatched to any gene: 7. Germline assignment: CDR1 MNHEY and CDR2 SMNVEV (reference sequence). This CDR3 is 16 amino acids long. CDR3 in DNA: TGTGCCAGCAGTTTAAGGAGACAGGGTGTCACAGATACGCAGTATTTT. It is translated as CASSLRRQGVTDTQYF.

This clone was observed a handful of times. The J gene is TRBJ2-7, the V gene TRBV7-8; D is possibly TRBD1 or TRBD2 (5 bases each). V gave up 5 bases and J gave up 2 bases, with 16 bases separating them. CDR1 is SGHVS and CDR2 is FQNEAQ in the germline V gene. The CDR3 is 15 residues long. CDR3 residues: CASSPSGTVAYEQYF. The CDR3, as DNA: TGTGCCAGCAGCCCCTCAGGGACCGTCGCCTACGAGCAGTACTTC. Drawing the rest from reference TRBV7-8 and TRBJ2-7, the complete variable domain is GAGVSQSPRYKVAKRGQDVALRCDPISGHVSLFWYQQALGQGPEFLTYFQNEAQLDKSGLPSDRFFAERPEGSVSTLKIQRTQQEDSAVYLCASSPSGTVAYEQYFGPGTRLTVT.

The V call is TRBV5-4, the J call TRBJ1-2; D uncertain. From germline, CDR1 is SGHNT and CDR2 YYREEE (reference sequence). Trimming shortened V by 2 bases and J by 2 bases, and 4 bases separated the two germline ends. The CDR3 is 12 amino acids. The CDR3 bases are TGTGCCAGCAGCTTTGGCAACTATGGCTACACCTTC. Translation: CASSFGNYGYTF. Full variable domain (outside the CDR3, taken from reference TRBV5-4 and TRBJ1-2): ETGVTQSPTHLIKTRGQQVTLRCSSQSGHNTVSWYQQALGQGPQFIFQYYREEENGRGNFPPRFSGLQFPNYSSELNVNALELDDSALYLCASSFGNYGYTFGSGTRLTVV.

The gene calls are TRBV4-3 and TRBJ2-1; tentatively, D is TRBD1 (6 bases). V was cut by 0 bases and J by 4 bases, with 13 bases left in between. The V gene's germline CDR1 is LGHNA and CDR2 YSLEER. The CDR3 is made up of 16 amino acids. CDR3 nucleotides: TGCGCCAGCAGCCAAGATTTACAGGGACAATACAATGAGCAGTTCTTC. Its translation is CASSQDLQGQYNEQFF.

This clone occurred once. The genes are TRBV15 and TRBJ2-3; TRBD1 is a possible D gene (5 bases). CDR3 length equals 15 residues. Germline CDR1 LNHNV, CDR2 YYDKDF (reference sequence). V was trimmed by 0 bases and J by 3 bases, leaving 10 bases between them. CDR3 amino acids: CATSREGRGTDTQYF. CDR3 in DNA: TGTGCCACCAGCAGAGAGGGAAGGGGTACAGATACGCAGTATTTT.

The count of this clone is one. The chain employs TRBV5-1 and TRBJ2-3; 10 bases map to TRBD1. The CDR3 contains 18 residues. CDR1 is SGHRS and CDR2 is YFSETQ in the germline V gene. Germline trimming cut 1 base from V and 1 base from J; bases unmatched to any gene: 9. The CDR3 protein is CASSLYLQTGGGTDTQYF. The CDR3 DNA follows: TGCGCCAGCAGCTTGTACTTACAGACAGGGGGCGGCACAGATACGCAGTATTTT.